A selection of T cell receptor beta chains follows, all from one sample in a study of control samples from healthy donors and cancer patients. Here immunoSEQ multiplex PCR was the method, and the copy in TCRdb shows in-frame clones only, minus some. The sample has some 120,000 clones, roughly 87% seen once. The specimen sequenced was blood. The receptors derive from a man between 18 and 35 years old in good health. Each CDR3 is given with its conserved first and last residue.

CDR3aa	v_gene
CSVKISTGPGERYTF	TRBV29-1
CASSDTGYGYTF	TRBV2
CASSSQLNEQFF	TRBV25-1
CASIPRDREPGNQPQHF	TRBV6-7
CASSSETQYF	TRBV11-2
CASSTAGVDTEAFF	TRBV9
CASSPRTGPNEKLFF	TRBV19
CASSYPRAHLQETQYF	TRBV6-2/TRBV6-3
CASSLGREGYTF	TRBV5-1
CASSLLAGGYNEQFF	TRBV4-1
CASRTPGWDGTQYF	TRBV27
CASSSPGTAKGEQYF	TRBV4-1
CAWSRKSPGQYNEQFF	TRBV30
CASSESGGTGELFF	TRBV6-4
CASSLETEAFF	TRBV7-2